Below, one TCR beta chain is given with its context. The entry originates in a study of technical replicates of blood from four donors. Only in-frame clones appear in the TCRdb table, and some are missing; sequencing was by immunoSEQ multiplex PCR. The top ten hold about 0.25% of the sample, which has 100,000 or so clones, approximately 93% seen once. The ends lost 2 bases at V and 3 bases at J; junction bases unmatched: 10. The CDR3 has 17 amino acids. Germline-derived CDR1 and CDR2 are SNHLY and FYNNEI. This chain uses TRBV2 with TRBJ2-5; 9 bases map to TRBD2. This TCR derives from a human donor in good health. Sequencing was performed on T cells isolated from PBMCs. The CDR3 coding sequence is TGTGCCAGCAGTGAAAGGGTGACTAGCGGTGATGAAGAGACCCAGTACTTC. Its protein product is CASSERVTSGDEETQYF.